The 24 T cell receptor beta chains below come from one sample, sequenced in a study of blood T cell repertoires in COVID-19. Clones were sequenced by immunoSEQ multiplex PCR, and TCRdb holds only the in-frame ones, with some missing. The sample holds under 250,000 clones; roughly 84% are singletons and the top ten take over 10%. Sequences were obtained from peripheral blood. These receptors were taken from a human donor in a cohort sampled during active COVID-19.

The V gene is TRBV7-2, the J gene TRBJ2-7; D unresolved. Trimming took 5 bases from V and 3 from J, leaving 20 bases between them. Germline V gives CDR1 SGHTA, CDR2 FQGNSA. The CDR3 consists of 16 residues. CDR3 coding DNA: TGTGCCAGCAGCAATTCACATACCACCCCCCACTACGAGCAGTACTTC. This codes for CASSNSHTTPHYEQYF.

This chain uses TRBV28 with TRBJ1-5, with 8 bases aligning to TRBD1. The CDR3 contains 16 residues. Trimming at V came to 3 bases and at J to 5 bases, leaving 9 bases not matched to a gene. Germline V CDR1 and CDR2: MDHEN, SYDVKM. As DNA, the CDR3 is TGTGCCAGCAGTTTTTCTACCCGACAGGGGTATCAGCCCCAGCATTTT. Translating it yields CASSFSTRQGYQPQHF.

This chain's CDR3 is CASSEGGVDTQYF. In DNA, the CDR3 is TGTGCCAGCAGTGAAGGGGGGGTAGATACGCAGTATTTT. The chain has TRBV6-1 and TRBJ2-3, with a possible D match to TRBD2 (6 bases). Germline assignment: CDR1 MNHNS and CDR2 SASEGT. V was cut by 1 base and J by 5 bases, with 7 bases left in between. CDR3 length: 13 amino acids.

The chain links TRBV3-1 (or the pseudogene TRBV3-2) to TRBJ1-5; TRBD1 is a possible D gene (6 bases). This CDR3 has 14 residues. Between the trimmed V and J ends, which lost 5 bases and 2 bases, there was a span of 10 bases. Germline assignment: CDR1 LGHDT and CDR2 YNNKEL (reference sequence). DNA of the CDR3: TGTGCCAGCAGCGACTCAGGGGGCAATCAGCCCCAGCATTTT. Its translation: CASSDSGGNQPQHF.

This chain connects TRBV12-3 or TRBV12-4 to TRBJ2-1, with no clear D. This CDR3 is 13 amino acids long. V lost 7 bases, J lost 5 bases, and 12 bases lay in between. In nucleotides, the CDR3 is TGTGCCAGCATACCGCGGAGCCACAATGAGCAGTTCTTC. The encoded protein is CASIPRSHNEQFF.

Here the CDR3 reads CASSLATEHNEQFF. CDR3 nucleotide sequence: TGTGCCAGCAGCTTAGCTACAGAACACAATGAGCAGTTCTTC. The chain recombines TRBV7-9 with TRBJ2-1; D not resolved. The length of the CDR3 is 14 residues. With 0 bases removed from V and 5 bases from J, the gap between germline ends came to 8 bases. Germline lookup yields CDR1 SEHNR and CDR2 FQNEAQ (reference sequence).

The chain has TRBV5-1 and TRBJ2-7; D gene uncertain. V was trimmed by 0 bases and J by 4 bases, leaving 14 bases between them. CDR3 length equals 15 residues. Germline V CDR1 and CDR2: SGHRS, YFSETQ. The DNA for the CDR3 is TGCGCCAGCAGCTTGGATGTCGGAGCAATGTACGAGCAGTACTTC. This gives the protein CASSLDVGAMYEQYF.

The V call is TRBV5-1, the J call TRBJ2-3; 12 nucleotides align to TRBD2. V was clipped by 0 bases and J by 5 bases; unmatched bases: 4. The germline CDR1 and CDR2 sequences are SGHRS and YFSETQ. The CDR3 sequence is 16 residues long. The chain's CDR3 is CASSLVLGLAGDTQYF. For the CDR3, the DNA is TGCGCCAGCAGCTTGGTTCTGGGACTAGCGGGAGATACGCAGTATTTT. Complete variable domain (other parts from reference TRBV5-1 and TRBJ2-3): KAGVTQTPRYLIKTRGQQVTLSCSPISGHRSVSWYQQTPGQGLQFLFEYFSETQRNKGNFPGRFSGRQFSNSRSEMNVSTLELGDSALYLCASSLVLGLAGDTQYFGPGTRLTVL.

This sequence joins TRBV19 and TRBJ2-5, with a weak D call TRBD1 (5 bases). Germline V gives CDR1 LNHDA, CDR2 SQIVND (reference sequence). V was pared by 2 bases and J by 5 bases, with 15 bases between. The CDR3 length is 15 residues. As DNA, the CDR3 is TGTGCCAGTAGTATAACGGCAGGGTTGAAGGAGACCCAGTACTTC. Translating gives CASSITAGLKETQYF.

The chain recombines TRBV19 with TRBJ2-7; 8 positions match TRBD1. Trimming removed 4 bases from V and 7 bases from J; junction bases left unmatched: 15. Germline-derived CDR1 and CDR2 are LNHDA and SQIVND (reference sequence). The CDR3 has 16 residues. In DNA form, the CDR3 reads TGTGCCAGTAGTAAACGGACAGGGCGGTCTCAGGATGAGCAGTACTTC. Protein sequence: CASSKRTGRSQDEQYF.

This clone has a single count. The gene calls are TRBV4-2 and TRBJ2-7; 11 bases line up with TRBD1. Germline V gene lookup returns CDR1 LGHNA and CDR2 YNFKEQ. The V and J ends lost 0 bases and 2 bases, in that order; junction bases with no gene match: 3. The CDR3 extends over 16 amino acids. The CDR3 DNA reads TGTGCCAGCAGCCAAGATATGGGACAGGGGGCCTACGAGCAGTACTTC. Protein: CASSQDMGQGAYEQYF.

This rearrangement joins TRBV29-1 to TRBJ2-1; the match to TRBD1 covers 11 bases. Germline assignment: CDR1 SQVTM and CDR2 ANQGSEA. This CDR3 has 18 residues. V gave up 4 bases and J gave up 3 bases; unmatched junction bases: 14. CDR3: CSVGGQGASGGVYNEQFF. The DNA of the CDR3 is TGCAGCGTTGGCGGACAGGGGGCGAGCGGGGGCGTCTACAATGAGCAGTTCTTC.

This clone has a handful of counts. The V gene is TRBV11-2, the J gene TRBJ1-4; D is unresolved. CDR1 SGHAT and CDR2 FQNNGV come from the germline V gene. This CDR3 spans 18 amino acids. V was trimmed by 0 bases and J by 8 bases, leaving 22 bases between them. Here the CDR3 reads CASSLDWSSSLTREKLFF. CDR3 coding DNA: TGTGCCAGCAGCTTAGATTGGAGTTCGAGCCTAACAAGGGAAAAACTGTTTTTT. Together with reference TRBV11-2 and TRBJ1-4, the CDR3 gives the full variable domain: EAGVAQSPRYKIIEKRQSVAFWCNPISGHATLYWYQQILGQGPKLLIQFQNNGVVDDSQLPKDRFSAERLKGVDSTLKIQPAKLEDSAVYLCASSLDWSSSLTREKLFFGSGTQLSVL.

J is TRBJ2-3 and V is TRBV2; possible D gene TRBD1, 6 bases. The CDR3 runs 15 residues. V was shortened by 3 bases and J by 1 base, with 11 bases between the two germline ends. CDR1 is SNHLY and CDR2 is FYNNEI in the germline V gene. CDR3 protein: CASSDRGWGTDTQYF. CDR3 coding DNA: TGTGCCAGCAGTGACAGGGGTTGGGGCACAGATACGCAGTATTTT.

The genes are TRBV28 and TRBJ2-5; 7 bases match TRBD1. This CDR3 comprises 13 residues. Germline CDR1 and CDR2: MDHEN and SYDVKM. Germline trimming cut 5 bases from V and 5 bases from J; bases unmatched to any gene: 5. The CDR3 sequence is CASSTDRVETQYF. DNA for the CDR3: TGTGCCAGCAGTACCGACAGGGTGGAGACCCAGTACTTC.

This clone came up once. The chain has TRBV5-6 and TRBJ2-7; 10 nucleotides match TRBD1. The CDR3 is 15 amino acids. CDR1 is SGHDT and CDR2 is YYEEEE in the germline V gene. Unmatched junction bases numbered 2, after V lost 0 bases and J lost 2 bases. The CDR3 DNA is TGTGCCAGCAGCTTGGGAGGGACAGGGGCCTACGAGCAGTACTTC. Translated: CASSLGGTGAYEQYF.

CDR3 protein: CATSGTHRASSYNEQFF. In DNA, the CDR3 is TGTGCCACCAGCGGAACCCACAGGGCTAGCTCCTACAATGAGCAGTTCTTC. The chain employs TRBV15 and TRBJ2-1; perhaps TRBD1 as D (6 bases). V was trimmed by 5 bases and J by 0 bases, leaving 17 bases between them. The CDR3 length is 17 residues. Germline V gene lookup returns CDR1 LNHNV and CDR2 YYDKDF (reference sequence).

V gene TRBV6-5 combines with J gene TRBJ1-6; tentative D call: TRBD1 (5 bases). CDR3 length: 15 residues. The germline CDR1 and CDR2 sequences are MNHEY and SVGAGI. Trimming took 0 bases from V and 9 from J, leaving 12 bases between them. The CDR3 loop is CASSYSETASSPLHF. CDR3 DNA: TGTGCCAGCAGTTACTCGGAGACAGCTAGTTCACCCCTCCACTTT.

The chain joins TRBV3-1 (or the pseudogene TRBV3-2) to TRBJ1-5; unclear D gene. CDR1 is LGHDT, CDR2 YNNKEL, per germline (reference sequence). This CDR3 contains 17 residues. The V and J ends lost 2 bases and 2 bases respectively, with 16 bases between them. The CDR3: CASSQYVVLEGNQPQHF. CDR3 sequence (DNA): TGTGCCAGCAGCCAATATGTTGTCCTAGAGGGCAATCAGCCCCAGCATTTT.

This clone was seen just once. The rearrangement uses TRBV11-2 and TRBJ2-3, with 13 bases matching TRBD2. CDR1 is SGHAT, CDR2 FQNNGV, per germline. CDR3 length: 16 residues. With V trimmed by 5 bases and J by 4 bases, 6 bases remained unmatched. The CDR3 sequence is CASSQWTSGSADTQYF. CDR3 DNA sequence: TGTGCCAGCAGCCAGTGGACTAGCGGGAGCGCAGATACGCAGTATTTT.

The CDR3 region is CASSLSGPRYEQYF. DNA for the CDR3: TGTGCCAGCAGCTTAAGTGGCCCACGCTACGAGCAGTACTTC. J is TRBJ2-7 and V is TRBV11-2; D gene ambiguous. The V gene lost 2 bases and the J gene lost 3 bases, with 11 bases spanning the gap. The V gene's germline CDR1 is SGHAT and CDR2 FQNNGV. This CDR3 is 14 amino acids long.

The chain couples TRBV4-1 to TRBJ1-3, with D perhaps matching TRBD1 (5 bases). CDR1 and CDR2 from the germline V gene are MGHRA and YSYEKL. Trimming removed 1 base from V and 4 bases from J, with 14 bases in between. The CDR3 runs 16 residues. The CDR3 spells CASSQVAGTVGNTIYF. CDR3 nucleotide sequence: TGCGCCAGCAGCCAAGTAGCCGGGACTGTCGGAAACACCATATATTTT.

V and J are TRBV11-2 and TRBJ2-7; the match to TRBD2 covers 8 bases. The J segment lost 4 bases and the V segment lost 6 bases, leaving 14 bases of the junction unmatched. CDR1 and CDR2 (germline): SGHAT, FQNNGV. The CDR3 spans 16 residues. This CDR3 is CASSPRRAGDLYEQYF. As DNA, the CDR3 is TGTGCCAGCAGTCCGCGCAGAGCGGGAGATCTGTACGAGCAGTACTTC.

The chain links TRBV11-2 to TRBJ2-2; possibly TRBD2 for D (5 bases). The V gene's germline CDR1 is SGHAT and CDR2 FQNNGV. CDR3 size: 13 residues. Trimming cost V 4 bases and J 6 bases, with 9 bases left between them. CDR3 bases: TGTGCCAGCAGCTCCCTTAGCGCCGGGGAGCTGTTTTTT. Protein sequence: CASSSLSAGELFF.